The clone carrying this T cell receptor (beta chain) has more than one count but fewer than ten. Its antigen is as yet unknown. This entry is derived from a study of cytomegalovirus exposure and HLA in healthy donors. Study information: For the approximately 360 genotyped donors, around 76% fell within the Caucasian-associated ancestry cluster.

Amplification used 60 Vbeta primers and 13 Jbeta primers. Clones were read by immunoSEQ multiplex PCR, and TCRdb kept only the in-frame ones, dropping some. Of 140,000 or so clones in the sample, less than 9.5% were seen once. The length of the CDR3 is 15 residues. Looked up from germline, CDR1 is SGHTA and CDR2 is FQGNSA. V shed 5 bases and J 4 bases; nucleotides not matched to a gene: 10. Findings and caveats of the study: While the bulk of TCR sequences proved rare, some public TCRs turned up in many donors.

The chain couples TRBV7-2 to TRBJ1-2, with 7 bases identical to TRBD1. This clonotype originated in a male donor in good health and CMV-seronegative. Sequencing used PBMCs. CDR3 sequence reads: CASSPGTGQTYGYTF. CDR3 DNA: TGTGCCAGCAGCCCGGGGACGGGACAGACCTATGGCTACACCTTC.